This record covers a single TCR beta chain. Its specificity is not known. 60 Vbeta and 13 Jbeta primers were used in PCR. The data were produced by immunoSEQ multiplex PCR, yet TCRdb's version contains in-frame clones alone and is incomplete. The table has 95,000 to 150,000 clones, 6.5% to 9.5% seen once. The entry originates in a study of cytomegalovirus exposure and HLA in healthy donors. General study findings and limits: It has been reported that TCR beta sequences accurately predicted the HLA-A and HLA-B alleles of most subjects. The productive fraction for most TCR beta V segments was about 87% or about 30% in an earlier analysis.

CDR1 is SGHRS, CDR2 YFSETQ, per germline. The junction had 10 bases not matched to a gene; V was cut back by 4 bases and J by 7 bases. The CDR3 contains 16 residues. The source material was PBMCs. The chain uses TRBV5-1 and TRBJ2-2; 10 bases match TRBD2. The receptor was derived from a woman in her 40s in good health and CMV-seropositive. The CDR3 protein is CASSGDSGGAGGELFF. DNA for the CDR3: TGCGCCAGCAGCGGCGACAGCGGGGGGGCCGGCGGGGAGCTGTTTTTT.